The T cell receptor beta chain described here comes from a study of shared clonotypes between healthy human individuals. The study, taken as a whole, reports: The sharing of roughly 5% of naive CD4 clonotypes was seen across a few donors.

The study enrolled healthy HIV-negative adults without recent acute infections or vaccinations as donors. As regards this clone: The antigen remains undetermined. Its ends do not fully match the called genes, so a read error is possible.

TCRdb's copy holds only in-frame clones and misses some; the assay was immunoSEQ multiplex PCR. The repertoire includes roughly 1 million clones, more than 65% of them detected once, and around 1.5% sits in the top ten. The CDR3 is 14 amino acids. CDR1 is KGHSH, CDR2 LQKENI, per germline. The sequence derives from a man aged 18 to 35 in good health. The V call is TRBV18, the J call TRBJ2-7, with TRBD1 matching 9 bases. Material: memory CD4+ T cells sorted from blood. Documented subset: CD45RA-negative fraction. The CDR3 DNA reads as TGTGCCAGCTCTCCACAGGGGGCGAGCTACGAGCAGTACTTC. The encoded protein is CASSPQGASYEQYF. The full variable domain, its missing parts supplied by reference TRBV18 and TRBJ2-7, is NAGVMQNPRHLVRRRGQEARLRCSPMKGHSHVYWYRQLPEEGLKFMVYLQKENIIDESGMPKERFSAEFPKEGPSILRIQQVVRGDSAAYFCASSPQGASYEQYFGPGTRLTVT.